The T cell receptor (beta chain) under discussion was sequenced for a study of blood T cell repertoires in COVID-19. Study-level background: There were acute and convalescent COVID-19 samples, and they came from the United States, Italy and Spain.

The CDR3 covers 13 residues. CDR1 SGHNT and CDR2 YYREEE come from the germline V gene (reference sequence). In the study's own analysis: Amplifying reference gene primers gave estimates of nucleated cell counts. Produced via immunoSEQ multiplex PCR; TCRdb's table is partial and in-frame only. That table supplies the V and J calls and clone size; D and trimming were determined from the DNA. The table shows under 75,000 clones, with roughly 83% occurring only once. This chain links TRBV5-4 with TRBJ2-5; possibly TRBD2 for D (5 bases). The DNA end is more similar to TRBJ2-7, so the J call may be wrong. This receptor was obtained from a man aged 60 to 69 with COVID-19, enrolled during active disease. Sequencing was carried out using peripheral blood. CDR3 sequence reads: CASSLDTSHEQYF. Written as DNA, the CDR3 is TGTGCCAGCAGCTTGGACACTAGTCACGAGCAGTACTTC.